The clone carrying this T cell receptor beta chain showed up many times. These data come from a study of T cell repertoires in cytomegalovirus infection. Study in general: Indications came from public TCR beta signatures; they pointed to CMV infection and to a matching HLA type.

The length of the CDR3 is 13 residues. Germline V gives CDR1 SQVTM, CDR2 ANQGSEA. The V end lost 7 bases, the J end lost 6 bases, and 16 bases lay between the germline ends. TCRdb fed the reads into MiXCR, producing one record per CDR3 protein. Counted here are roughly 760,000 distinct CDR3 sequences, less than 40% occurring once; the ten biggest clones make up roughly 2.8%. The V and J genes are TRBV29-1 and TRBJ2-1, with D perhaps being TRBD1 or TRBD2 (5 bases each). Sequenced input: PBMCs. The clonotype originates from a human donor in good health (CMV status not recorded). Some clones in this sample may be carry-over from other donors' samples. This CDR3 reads CSAAGWGSNEQFF. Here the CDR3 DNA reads TGCAGCGCCGCCGGGTGGGGGTCCAATGAGCAGTTCTTC.